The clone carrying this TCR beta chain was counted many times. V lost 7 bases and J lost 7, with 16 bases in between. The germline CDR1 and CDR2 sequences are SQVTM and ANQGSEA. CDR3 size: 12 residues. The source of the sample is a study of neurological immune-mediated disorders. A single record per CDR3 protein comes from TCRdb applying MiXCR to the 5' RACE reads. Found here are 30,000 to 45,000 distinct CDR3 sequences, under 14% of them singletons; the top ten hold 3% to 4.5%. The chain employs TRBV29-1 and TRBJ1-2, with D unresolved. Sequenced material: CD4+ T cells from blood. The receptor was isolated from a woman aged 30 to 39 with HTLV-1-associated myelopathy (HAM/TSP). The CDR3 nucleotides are TGCAGCGCCACTGGTCAGGCCGTTGGCTACACCTTC. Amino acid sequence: CSATGQAVGYTF.